The 27 T cell receptor beta chains presented below share a single source sample, sequenced in a study of neurological immune-mediated disorders. TCRdb re-analysed the 5' RACE reads in MiXCR, keeping a single row per CDR3 protein. The sample records some 66,000 distinct CDR3 sequences, around 4% being singletons. The sample consisted of PBMCs. The origin of the receptors is a man aged 45-65 years with multiple sclerosis.

This clonotype was counted between two and nine times. This chain connects TRBV11-2 to TRBJ2-5; maybe TRBD2 (6 bases). V was clipped by 6 bases and J by 5 bases, with 7 bases between them. Germline V gene sequence: CDR1 SGHAT, CDR2 FQNNGV. CDR3 size: 11 residues. CDR3 residues: CASRRGETQYF. CDR3 DNA sequence: TGTGCCAGCAGACGGGGGGAGACCCAGTACTTC.

This clonotype was picked up many times. V gene TRBV7-2 combines with J gene TRBJ1-1; D is uncertain. Trimming removed 0 bases from V and 7 bases from J, with 9 bases in between. From germline, CDR1 is SGHTA and CDR2 FQGNSA. This CDR3 comprises 13 residues. CDR3 loop: CASSLARLVEAFF. CDR3 coding DNA: TGTGCCAGCAGCTTAGCCCGGCTTGTTGAAGCTTTCTTT. The full variable domain, in which reference TRBV7-2 and TRBJ1-1 provide the parts outside the CDR3, is GAGVSQSPSNKVTEKGKDVELRCDPISGHTALYWYRQSLGQGLEFLIYFQGNSAPDKSGLPSDRFSAERTGGSVSTLTIQRTQQEDSAVYLCASSLARLVEAFFGQGTRLTVV.

This clonotype was detected many times. The J gene is TRBJ2-7, the V gene TRBV20-1, with D maybe TRBD1 (5 bases). CDR1 and CDR2 from the germline V gene are DFQATT and SNEGSKA (reference sequence). Trimming left V 4 bases short and J 1 base short, with 14 bases between. There are 14 residues in the CDR3. The CDR3 region has the DNA TGCAGTGCTATGTTGAAGGGGCCTTCCTACGAGCAGTACGTC. It encodes CSAMLKGPSYEQYV.

This clonotype was counted at least ten times. V is TRBV6-5 and J is TRBJ2-3, with D unclear. Trimming stripped 1 base from V and 0 bases from J, with 2 bases between. The CDR3 runs to 13 residues. Looked up from germline, CDR1 is MNHEY and CDR2 is SVGAGI. CDR3 region: CASSYLSTDTQYF. The CDR3 bases are TGTGCCAGCAGTTACTTGAGCACAGATACGCAGTATTTT.

This clonotype was found many times. The chain couples TRBV5-1 to TRBJ2-7; 10 bases fit TRBD1. This CDR3 spans 15 amino acids. The V and J ends lost 0 bases and 0 bases, in that order; junction bases with no gene match: 0. From germline, CDR1 is SGHRS and CDR2 YFSETQ. As DNA, the CDR3 is TGCGCCAGCAGCTTGGGACAGGGGGCCTCCTACGAGCAGTACTTC. It yields the protein CASSLGQGASYEQYF.

Ten or more counts support this clonotype. The chain couples TRBV10-2 to TRBJ2-3, with D perhaps assigned TRBD1 or TRBD2 (5 bases each). This CDR3 region has 15 residues. The germline CDR1 and CDR2 sequences are WSHSY and SAAADI. Trimming took off 4 bases at V and 0 bases at J, with 11 bases between the two ends. CDR3 sequence: CASSAVGESTDTQYF. CDR3 coding DNA: TGCGCCAGCAGTGCGGTGGGGGAGAGCACAGATACGCAGTATTTT.

This clonotype was observed at least ten times. The chain couples TRBV5-1 to TRBJ2-5; D is undetermined. This CDR3 spans 15 amino acids. Looked up from germline, CDR1 is SGHRS and CDR2 is YFSETQ. Deletions cut 0 bases from V and 3 bases from J, with 12 bases between. The CDR3 spells CASSLDVSTKETQYF. The CDR3, as DNA: TGCGCCAGCAGCTTGGATGTCTCCACCAAAGAGACCCAGTACTTC.

The chain has TRBV6-6 and TRBJ2-2, with no clear D. Deletions cut 7 bases from V and 1 base from J, with 10 bases between. Germline loops: CDR1 MNHNY, CDR2 SVGAGI (reference sequence). The CDR3 loop spans 14 amino acids. CDR3 nucleotides: TGTGCCAGCACCAAGGCAGGGAACACCGGGGAGCTGTTTTTT. This codes for CASTKAGNTGELFF.

In its sample, this clonotype was seen a few times. The chain recombines TRBV20-1 with TRBJ2-2; 8 nucleotides agree with TRBD2. The germline CDR1 and CDR2 sequences are DFQATT and SNEGSKA (reference sequence). The CDR3 length is 16 residues. Trimming cost V 7 bases and J 4 bases; bases outside gene matches: 14. The CDR3 DNA sequence: TGCAGTGACCGGTATCCGGGGGGGGAGATCACCGGGGAGCTGTTTTTT. Translation gives CSDRYPGGEITGELFF.

This clonotype was detected ten times or more. The chain is built from TRBV6-6 and TRBJ2-1; tentative D call: TRBD2 (5 bases). This CDR3 spans 15 amino acids. Trimming removed 5 bases from V and 8 bases from J, with 19 bases in between. Germline CDR1 reads MNHNY; CDR2 reads SVGAGI (reference sequence). CDR3 sequence reads: CASSIPRRGLDEQFF. DNA of the CDR3: TGTGCCAGCAGTATCCCTCGCCGAGGACTGGATGAGCAGTTCTTC.

In its sample, this clonotype was seen many times. The chain recombines TRBV15 with TRBJ2-2; possibly TRBD2 for D (5 bases). Trimming removed 1 base at V and 6 bases at J, with 9 bases between. There are 14 residues in the CDR3. Germline V gene lookup returns CDR1 LNHNV and CDR2 YYDKDF (reference sequence). The CDR3 DNA follows: TGTGCCACCAGCAGAGGAGGGTTTGCCGGGGAGCTGTTTTTT. Encoded protein: CATSRGGFAGELFF.

Ten or more counts support this clonotype. This chain joins TRBV20-1 and TRBJ1-6; D gene ambiguous. This CDR3 is 12 amino acids long. The V gene lost 0 bases and the J gene lost 5 bases, with 2 bases spanning the gap. Germline-derived CDR1 and CDR2 are DFQATT and SNEGSKA (reference sequence). For the CDR3, the DNA is TGCAGTGCTAGAGAAAATAATTCACCCCTCCACTTT. This translates into CSARENNSPLHF.

The chain is built from TRBV20-1 and TRBJ2-3; D call uncertain. V dropped 0 bases and J dropped 0 bases, with 10 bases sitting between them. This CDR3 spans 15 amino acids. Germline V gene data show CDR1 as DFQATT and CDR2 as SNEGSKA (reference sequence). The CDR3 loop is CSARDPLPSTDTQYF. The CDR3 nucleotides read TGCAGTGCTAGAGATCCACTACCTAGCACAGATACGCAGTATTTT.

This clonotype was seen ten or more times. This chain joins TRBV3-1 and TRBJ1-2, with TRBD1 as a possible D gene (6 bases). V dropped 3 bases and J dropped 3 bases, with 17 bases sitting between them. The germline V gene encodes CDR1 LGHDT and CDR2 YNNKEL (reference sequence). This CDR3 has 16 amino acids. The CDR3 protein is CASSQALVRGDYGYTF. As DNA, the CDR3 is TGTGCCAGCAGCCAGGCCTTAGTCAGGGGAGACTATGGCTACACCTTC. Full variable domain (missing parts from reference TRBV3-1 and TRBJ1-2): DTAVSQTPKYLVTQMGNDKSIKCEQNLGHDTMYWYKQDSKKFLKIMFSYNNKELIINETVPNRFSPKSPDKAHLNLHINSLELGDSAVYFCASSQALVRGDYGYTFGSGTRLTVV.

This clonotype was found many times. The V gene is TRBV6-5, the J gene TRBJ1-6, with TRBD1 matching over 8 bases. Germline trimming cut 3 bases from V and 7 bases from J; bases unmatched to any gene: 5. Per the germline V gene, CDR1 is MNHEY and CDR2 is SVGAGI. This CDR3 has 15 residues. The CDR3 region is CASSYWTGRNSPLHF. CDR3 coding DNA: TGTGCCAGCAGTTATTGGACAGGGAGGAATTCACCCCTCCACTTT.

Many counts were recorded for this clonotype. This sequence joins TRBV4-3 and TRBJ2-4; no definite D call. Germline V gives CDR1 LGHNA, CDR2 YSLEER. V dropped 0 bases and J dropped 0 bases, with 9 bases sitting between them. This CDR3 is 16 amino acids long. CDR3 DNA sequence: TGCGCCAGCAGCCAAGATAGGGCCCTAGCCAAAAACATTCAGTACTTC. It specifies CASSQDRALAKNIQYF.

This clonotype was seen a few times. A much larger clone lies one base from this, so it may be a read error. The chain uses TRBV7-9 and TRBJ1-2; D not resolved. Per the germline V gene, CDR1 is SEHNR and CDR2 is FQNEAQ (reference sequence). Deletions cut 6 bases from V and 4 bases from J, with 6 bases between. The CDR3 contains 11 residues. In DNA form, the CDR3 reads TGTGCCAGCAGATTCTTCTATGGCTACACCTTC. This gives the protein CASRFFYGYTF. Drawing the rest from reference TRBV7-9 and TRBJ1-2, the complete variable domain is DTGVSQNPRHKITKRGQNVTFRCDPISEHNRLYWYRQTLGQGPEFLTYFQNEAQLEKSRLLSDRFSAERPKGSFSTLEIQRTEQGDSAMYLCASRFFYGYTFGSGTRLTVV.

Ten or more counts support this clonotype. The chain has TRBV4-1 and TRBJ1-3, with 12 bases matching TRBD1. The CDR3 totals 17 residues. Trimming removed 2 bases from V and 1 base from J; junction bases left unmatched: 3. The V gene's germline CDR1 is MGHRA and CDR2 YSYEKL. In DNA, the CDR3 is TGCGCCAGCAGCCAATCGGGACAGGGGGCTTCTGGAAACACCATATATTTT. Its translation is CASSQSGQGASGNTIYF.

This clonotype came up many times. This chain uses TRBV15 with TRBJ2-2, with TRBD2 as a possible D gene (6 bases). The CDR3 totals 16 residues. V was trimmed by 1 base and J by 5 bases, leaving 14 bases between them. Germline V lookup: CDR1 LNHNV, CDR2 YYDKDF (reference sequence). The CDR3 DNA reads as TGTGCCACCAGCAGAGGGAGGGACCGGGCTACCGGGGAGCTGTTTTTT. This codes for CATSRGRDRATGELFF. Based on the CDR3 plus reference TRBV15 and TRBJ2-2, the full variable domain is DAMVIQNPRYQVTQFGKPVTLSCSQTLNHNVMYWYQQKSSQAPKLLFHYYDKDFNNEADTPDNFQSRRPNTSFCFLDIRSPGLGDTAMYLCATSRGRDRATGELFFGEGSRLTVL.

This clonotype was counted many times. The chain links TRBV5-1 to TRBJ2-2; 7 bases match TRBD2. Germline V gives CDR1 SGHRS, CDR2 YFSETQ. J was trimmed by 1 base and V by 0 bases; bases with no gene match: 3. This CDR3 spans 16 amino acids. In DNA, the CDR3 is TGCGCCAGCAGCTTGGTGGCGGGGGTGAACACCGGGGAGCTGTTTTTT. As protein: CASSLVAGVNTGELFF. The variable domain in full, with the rest retrieved from reference TRBV5-1 and TRBJ2-2, is KAGVTQTPRYLIKTRGQQVTLSCSPISGHRSVSWYQQTPGQGLQFLFEYFSETQRNKGNFPGRFSGRQFSNSRSEMNVSTLELGDSALYLCASSLVAGVNTGELFFGEGSRLTVL.

This clonotype was detected many times. The V gene is TRBV3-1, the J gene TRBJ2-7; 9 nucleotides match TRBD1. The germline CDR1 and CDR2 sequences are LGHDT and YNNKEL (reference sequence). The V segment lost 7 bases and the J segment 3 bases; nucleotides outside the gene matches: 4. This CDR3 comprises 13 residues. CDR3 loop: CASTQGAGYEQYF. The DNA for the CDR3 is TGTGCCAGCACACAGGGGGCTGGCTACGAGCAGTACTTC.

This clonotype was detected many times. The chain combines TRBV5-1 with TRBJ1-6, with D unclear. The CDR3 is 15 amino acids. V lost 0 bases to trimming and J lost 5 bases, with 9 bases between them. Germline CDR1 reads SGHRS; CDR2 reads YFSETQ. The CDR3 region is CASSLVGFNNSPLHF. DNA of the CDR3: TGCGCCAGCAGCTTGGTCGGTTTCAATAATTCACCCCTCCACTTT.

Only a few counts were recorded for this clonotype. This may be a read error: a much more frequent sequence differs by one nucleotide. The J gene is TRBJ2-5, the V gene TRBV11-2; no reliable D call. The germline V gene encodes CDR1 SGHAT and CDR2 FQNNGV. CDR3 length: 13 residues. Trimming shortened V by 2 bases and J by 2 bases, and 6 bases separated the two germline ends. CDR3 region: CASSLKNQETQYF. The CDR3 nucleotides read TGTGCCAGCAGCTTAAAGAATCAAGAGACCCAGTACTTC. The complete variable domain, with remaining parts taken from reference TRBV11-2 and TRBJ2-5, reads EAGVAQSPRYKIIEKRQSVAFWCNPISGHATLYWYQQILGQGPKLLIQFQNNGVVDDSQLPKDRFSAERLKGVDSTLKIQPAKLEDSAVYLCASSLKNQETQYFGPGTRLLVL.

V gene TRBV27 combines with J gene TRBJ2-7, with 8 bases aligning to TRBD1. The V gene end was trimmed by 6 bases and the J gene end by 7 bases; junction bases not matched to a gene: 8. The germline CDR1 and CDR2 sequences are MNHEY and SMNVEV (reference sequence). The CDR3 has 13 amino acids. CDR3 nucleotide sequence: TGTGCCAGCAGGGGGACAGGTTTCCAAGAGCAGTACGTC. Protein product: CASRGTGFQEQYV.

This clonotype was counted between two and nine times. A read error may be the cause here, since a much bigger clone is one base away. V gene TRBV9 combines with J gene TRBJ1-5, with a weak D call TRBD1 (5 bases). V dropped 0 bases and J dropped 6 bases, with 13 bases sitting between them. This CDR3 has 15 amino acids. CDR1 is SGDLS and CDR2 is YYNGEE in the germline V gene. CDR3: CASSVGWGSGQPQHF. The CDR3 nucleotides read TGTGCCAGCAGCGTAGGGTGGGGGAGCGGTCAGCCCCAGCATTTT.

The rearrangement uses TRBV5-5 and TRBJ2-4; D ambiguous. Germline-derived CDR1 and CDR2 are SGHKS and YYEKEE (reference sequence). Trimming removed 4 bases from V and 0 bases from J, with 8 bases in between. CDR3 length: 14 residues. The CDR3 coding sequence is TGTGCCAGCAGCCGAGAGATAGCCAAAAACATTCAGTACTTC. Its translation is CASSREIAKNIQYF.

This clonotype showed up many times. The rearrangement links TRBV7-9 to TRBJ1-2; TRBD1 matches 8 bases. The germline gives CDR1 SEHNR, CDR2 FQNEAQ (reference sequence). Trimming at V came to 5 bases and at J to 6 bases, leaving 11 bases not matched to a gene. The CDR3 sequence is 15 residues long. This CDR3 is CASSGAPDRAHGYTF. In DNA form, the CDR3 reads TGTGCCAGCAGCGGGGCACCGGACAGGGCCCATGGCTACACCTTC.